This T cell receptor (beta chain) was documented in a study of T cells in Graves' hyperthyroidism and ophthalmopathy. Across the study: Once the initial diagnosis was made, peripheral blood was obtained before any treatment.

Amplification of TCR beta CDR3 regions used RNA as the template. Initially, a first-round RT-PCR of the TCR CDR3 employed the HTBI primer set. TCRdb reprocessed the multiplex PCR reads with MiXCR, giving one entry per CDR3 protein. The sample records hundreds of thousands of distinct CDR3 sequences, 15% to 20% being singletons. PBMCs were derived from approximately 10 ml fresh peripheral blood. This clonotype turned up a few times. The CDR3 is 17 amino acids. V lost 3 bases and J lost 1, with 16 bases in between. Germline V gene lookup returns CDR1 SGHDN and CDR2 FVKESK. The V gene is TRBV14, the J gene TRBJ1-5; D gene unclear. The source is a man aged 50 to 59 with Graves' ophthalmopathy. Sequencing input: blood. CDR3 loop: CASSHLLYRGSNQPQHF. CDR3 DNA: TGTGCCAGCAGCCACCTCCTCTACCGGGGAAGCAATCAGCCCCAGCATTTT.